This paragraph covers one TCR beta chain sequence. What it binds is not known. The sample belongs to a study of OX40 agonist ivuxolimab in advanced cancers. Study observations and caveats: There were, on average, more expanded clones in CD8+ T cells than in CD4+.

CDR1 MNHNY and CDR2 SVGAGI come from the germline V gene (reference sequence). The CDR3 spans 14 residues. Trimming took 2 bases from V and 4 from J, leaving 11 bases between them. Repertoires were generated with immunoSEQ multiplex PCR, while TCRdb's copy carries only in-frame clones and drops some. Among about 120,000 clones listed, 75% to 90% were seen once. This TCR was recovered from an adult with an advanced solid tumor such as melanoma, head and neck, liver or kidney cancer. This material consisted of CD4+ or CD8+ T cells sorted from blood, taken in a trial of the OX40 agonist ivuxolimab. The gene calls are TRBV6-6 and TRBJ1-2; tentative D call: TRBD1 (6 bases). This CDR3 reads CASSYGEGGYGYTF. The CDR3 DNA reads as TGTGCCAGCAGTTACGGGGAGGGGGGCTATGGCTACACCTTC.